One and the same sample provided the 2 T cell receptor beta chains below, sequenced in a study of cytomegalovirus exposure and HLA in healthy donors. Some clones are missing from TCRdb's copy, which holds only in-frame ones; the method was immunoSEQ multiplex PCR. The sample contains more than 250,000 clones, roughly 85% of which appear only once. Sequencing was performed on PBMCs. Every receptor here comes from a woman aged 18-29 years in good health and CMV-seronegative.

This rearrangement joins TRBV5-1 to TRBJ2-7; 12 positions match TRBD2. The CDR3 consists of 14 residues. CDR1 and CDR2 (germline): SGHRS, YFSETQ. J lost 6 bases, V lost 4 bases, and 5 bases had no gene match. This chain's CDR3 is CASSQTSGSSEQYF. For the CDR3, the DNA is TGCGCCAGCAGCCAGACTAGCGGGAGCTCCGAGCAGTACTTC.

The chain joins TRBV5-1 to TRBJ2-5, with 7 positions matching TRBD1. Germline values: CDR1 SGHRS, CDR2 YFSETQ. This CDR3 comprises 16 residues. V gave up 0 bases and J gave up 1 base; unmatched junction bases: 6. In DNA, the CDR3 is TGCGCCAGCAGCTTGGGGACAGGATCTACCCAAGAGACCCAGTACTTC. Residues: CASSLGTGSTQETQYF. Based on the CDR3 plus reference TRBV5-1 and TRBJ2-5, the full variable domain is KAGVTQTPRYLIKTRGQQVTLSCSPISGHRSVSWYQQTPGQGLQFLFEYFSETQRNKGNFPGRFSGRQFSNSRSEMNVSTLELGDSALYLCASSLGTGSTQETQYFGPGTRLLVL.